This T cell receptor beta chain comes out of a study of T cells expressing NK-cell markers. Overall study context: One of the eight sequenced donors was seronegative, whereas the other seven were HCMV-seropositive.

Per germline, CDR1 SGHAT and CDR2 FQNNGV. The CDR3 is made up of 15 amino acids. As the method of synthesis, 5'RACE template switching with UMIs yielded TCR beta cDNA. TCRdb reprocessed the 5' RACE reads, with one entry per CDR3 protein and no DNA. The sample includes 400,000 to 450,000 distinct CDR3 sequences. The receptor was derived from a woman between 18 and 70 years old in good health. Sample: blood T cells: a sorted CD56 or NKG2C T cell subset, CD4+ or CD8+ T cells, or bulk PBMC T cells (not recorded which). The chain uses TRBV11-2 and TRBJ1-3; with no DNA, the TCRdb D assignment of TRBD1 cannot be verified. The CDR3 loop is CASSLEQGAADTIYF.